The 9 T cell receptor beta chains presented below share a single source sample, sequenced in a study of regulatory T cells in long-lasting Graves disease. To make TCR beta libraries, researchers used iRepertoire HTBI primers and Arm-PCR of CDR3 regions. TCRdb processed the multiplex PCR reads anew with MiXCR; each CDR3 protein has one entry. The top ten hold more than 20% of the sample, which has 200,000 to 250,000 distinct CDR3 sequences, approximately 20% seen once. Time point denoted: newly diagnosed GD, antithyroid drugs for less than 3 months. PBMCs were the source of the RNA used for TCR sequencing. Sequenced material: peripheral blood mononuclear cells (PBMCs), taken at new diagnosis, from a patient treated with antithyroid drugs. Receptor source: a female donor with Graves disease.

As for this clonotype: A much larger clonotype is one base distant, so this may be a read error. The chain joins TRBV20-1 to TRBJ1-5, with D possibly being TRBD1 (5 bases). The CDR3 spans 13 residues. The V and J ends lost 3 bases and 5 bases respectively, with 11 bases between them. In germline, CDR1 is DFQATT, CDR2 SNEGSKA (reference sequence). The CDR3 region has the DNA TGCAGTGCTAGTCCCGTGGGGGATCAGCCCCAGCATTTT. The encoded protein is CSASPVGDQPQHF.

At least ten counts were recorded for this clonotype. The V call is TRBV19, the J call TRBJ1-5; maybe TRBD1 (5 bases). Trimming removed 6 bases from V and 5 bases from J, with 20 bases in between. This CDR3 is built from 16 residues. Germline assignment: CDR1 LNHDA and CDR2 SQIVND (reference sequence). The CDR3 here is CASRNRDRSWDQPQHF. In DNA form, the CDR3 reads TGTGCCAGTAGGAACCGGGACCGAAGCTGGGATCAGCCCCAGCATTTT.

This clonotype was counted at least ten times. This chain uses TRBV27 with TRBJ2-5; D unclear. V was cut by 0 bases and J by 4 bases, with 9 bases left in between. Germline lookup yields CDR1 MNHEY and CDR2 SMNVEV (reference sequence). The CDR3 is 14 amino acids. CDR3 protein: CASSLSGFGETQYF. CDR3 in DNA: TGTGCCAGCAGTTTATCAGGATTCGGAGAGACCCAGTACTTC.

At least ten counts were recorded for this clonotype. V gene TRBV11-2 combines with J gene TRBJ2-7, with D possibly matching TRBD2 (5 bases). This CDR3 has 14 residues. Germline CDR1 and CDR2: SGHAT and FQNNGV. Trimming took off 4 bases at V and 6 bases at J, with 16 bases between the two ends. The DNA of the CDR3 is TGTGCCAGCAGCTCCAAGCGGAGCGACCTCGAGCAGTACTTC. This translates into CASSSKRSDLEQYF.

Comments on this clonotype: With a far larger clone one base away, a read error is the likely cause. The chain is built from TRBV18 and TRBJ2-1, with 8 nucleotides matching TRBD1. The last part of the DNA fits TRBJ2-5 better; the J call may be wrong. Germline V gene sequence: CDR1 KGHSH, CDR2 LQKENI. The CDR3 has 15 residues. CDR3 sequence (DNA): TGTGCCAGCTCACCTGGCAGGGGGCATCAAGGGACCCAGTACTTC. This gives the protein CASSPGRGHQGTQYF.

This chain links TRBV11-2 with TRBJ1-1, with a possible D match to TRBD1 (6 bases). The CDR3 sequence is 14 residues long. Germline V gene lookup returns CDR1 SGHAT and CDR2 FQNNGV. V lost 5 bases to trimming and J lost 4 bases, with 14 bases between them. This CDR3 is CASSQTTGPTEAFF. The CDR3 DNA reads as TGTGCCAGCAGCCAAACCACAGGGCCCACTGAAGCTTTCTTT.

Many counts were recorded for this clonotype. The V gene is TRBV27, the J gene TRBJ2-7; no reliable D call. The V end was cut by 0 bases, the J end by 2 bases, with 14 bases between. Germline loops: CDR1 MNHEY, CDR2 SMNVEV (reference sequence). The CDR3 contains 16 residues. This CDR3 reads CASSLSWAALAYEQYF. CDR3 bases: TGTGCCAGCAGTTTATCATGGGCAGCCCTTGCCTACGAGCAGTACTTC.

This clonotype was seen many times. The V gene is TRBV29-1, the J gene TRBJ2-5; 8 nucleotides align to TRBD2. The CDR3 has 15 residues. Per the germline V gene, CDR1 is SQVTM and CDR2 is ANQGSEA. J gave up 2 bases and V 3 bases, and 8 bases lay outside the gene matches. Here the CDR3 DNA reads TGCAGCGTTGATGGGCTAGCGGGTTTACAAGAGACCCAGTACTTC. Protein product: CSVDGLAGLQETQYF.

The J gene is TRBJ2-2, the V gene TRBV19; D might be TRBD2 (6 bases). The length of the CDR3 is 15 residues. Germline V gene sequence: CDR1 LNHDA, CDR2 SQIVND (reference sequence). Trimming took off 4 bases at V and 5 bases at J, with 14 bases between the two ends. The DNA for the CDR3 is TGTGCCAGTAGTAGGGCGGGCGGGGATACCGGGGAGCTGTTTTTT. Its protein product is CASSRAGGDTGELFF.